This T cell receptor (beta chain) was captured by sequencing in a study of T cell responses to AZD1222 COVID-19 vaccine. J gave up 5 bases and V 5 bases, and 5 bases lay outside the gene matches. From germline, CDR1 is LGHNT and CDR2 FRNRAP. CDR3 size: 13 residues. Broader study findings: Donors in the cohort were predominantly white British and more often female, and clonal diversity was possibly underestimated. The repertoires were collected only after the peak T cell response. Spike-specific TCR breadth and depth went up after people got two AZD1222 doses. Reports say nearly half of spike-specific TCRs go after unmutated variant regions.

In this sample, this clone turned up once. Antigen unknown. Clones were sequenced by immunoSEQ multiplex PCR, and TCRdb holds only the in-frame ones, with some missing. This sample has roughly 120,000 clones; 70% to 85% occur once, and the top ten carry about 6.2%. The rearrangement joins TRBV12-5 to TRBJ1-2, with TRBD1 matching 7 bases. This sample comprised peripheral blood, obtained on day 0 of AZD1222 vaccination. This receptor was identified in an adult in good health. CDR3 sequence: CASGLGQQYGYTF. The CDR3 DNA is TGTGCTAGTGGTCTGGGACAGCAGTATGGCTACACCTTC.